The 21 T cell receptor beta chains below come from one sample, sequenced in a study of cytomegalovirus exposure and HLA in healthy donors. The PCR used 60 Vbeta and 13 Jbeta primers. Repertoires were generated with immunoSEQ multiplex PCR, while TCRdb's copy carries only in-frame clones and drops some. This table has 150,000 to 200,000 clones, more than 60% appearing once. The sample consisted of PBMCs. These receptors all come from a male donor in good health and CMV-seronegative.

V usage is TRBV28 and J usage is TRBJ1-5, with 7 bases identical to TRBD1. The CDR3 has 15 amino acids. Trimming cost V 4 bases and J 7 bases; bases outside gene matches: 10. CDR1 and CDR2 (germline): MDHEN, SYDVKM. This CDR3 is CASSSGTAGRQPQHF. CDR3 bases: TGTGCCAGCAGTTCTGGGACAGCCGGTAGGCAGCCCCAGCATTTT.

In this sample, this clone turned up a few times. V is TRBV27 and J is TRBJ2-7; TRBD2 agrees at 9 bases. Germline V lookup: CDR1 MNHEY, CDR2 SMNVEV (reference sequence). CDR3 size: 14 residues. The V and J ends lost 2 bases and 2 bases, in that order; junction bases with no gene match: 1. CDR3 loop: CASSLAGGPYEQYF. Written as DNA, the CDR3 is TGTGCCAGCAGTTTAGCGGGAGGGCCCTACGAGCAGTACTTC.

This sequence joins TRBV5-6 and TRBJ2-3; 7 positions match TRBD2. V lost 1 base to trimming and J lost 0 bases; unmatched junction nucleotides: 2. Germline-derived CDR1 and CDR2 are SGHDT and YYEEEE. The CDR3 has 15 amino acids. CDR3 residues: CASSLRAGSTDTQYF. In nucleotides, the CDR3 is TGTGCCAGCAGCTTGAGAGCGGGAAGCACAGATACGCAGTATTTT.

The chain uses TRBV4-1 and TRBJ2-1; D is perhaps TRBD1 (6 bases). V dropped 4 bases and J dropped 12 bases, with 22 bases sitting between them. The CDR3 extends over 15 amino acids. Germline V lookup: CDR1 MGHRA, CDR2 YSYEKL. The CDR3 nucleotides are TGCGCCAGCAGCCTCACCAGCGGCAGGGGCTCTCCGCAGTTCTTC. This encodes CASSLTSGRGSPQFF.

The V gene is TRBV5-1, the J gene TRBJ2-5, with D possibly TRBD2 on 6 matching bases. Looked up from germline, CDR1 is SGHRS and CDR2 is YFSETQ. V lost 2 bases, J lost 2 bases, and 10 bases lay in between. This CDR3 is built from 14 residues. The DNA of the CDR3 is TGCGCCAGCAGCTTTCCCGGGAGACAAGAGACCCAGTACTTC. This sequence encodes CASSFPGRQETQYF.

This clone was observed a few times. The rearrangement joins TRBV2 to TRBJ2-1, with D perhaps TRBD2 (5 bases). The V and J ends lost 6 bases and 1 base respectively, with 10 bases between them. Germline CDR1 reads SNHLY; CDR2 reads FYNNEI. The CDR3 has 14 residues. The CDR3 DNA is TGTGCCAGCAGCGGCCGGGGATCCTACAATGAGCAGTTCTTC. Protein: CASSGRGSYNEQFF. Combining the CDR3 with reference TRBV2 and TRBJ2-1 gives the whole variable domain EPEVTQTPSHQVTQMGQEVILRCVPISNHLYFYWYRQILGQKVEFLVSFYNNEISEKSEIFDDQFSVERPDGSNFTLKIRSTKLEDSAMYFCASSGRGSYNEQFFGPGTRLTVL.

V and J are TRBV6-5 and TRBJ2-3; 7 nucleotides line up with TRBD2. V shed 5 bases, J shed 1 base, and the junction held 6 bases outside the gene matches. Germline V lookup: CDR1 MNHEY, CDR2 SVGAGI. CDR3 length: 15 residues. CDR3 amino acids: CASSPGGGRTDTQYF. For the CDR3, the DNA is TGTGCCAGCAGTCCGGGCGGGGGTCGCACAGATACGCAGTATTTT.

The DNA for the CDR3 is TGTGCCAGCAGCAGCGGACTAGCGGGGGTCGTAGATACGCAGTATTTT. Translated: CASSSGLAGVVDTQYF. J is TRBJ2-3 and V is TRBV7-3; 13 bases are shared with TRBD2. Germline V gene lookup returns CDR1 SGHTA and CDR2 FQGTGA. This CDR3 has 16 residues. V lost 5 bases to trimming and J lost 5 bases; unmatched junction nucleotides: 7.

This clone occurred a few times. The chain joins TRBV4-1 to TRBJ2-5; D possibly corresponds to TRBD1 (5 bases). The CDR3 runs to 14 residues. Germline V CDR1 and CDR2: MGHRA, YSYEKL. V was shortened by 1 base and J by 5 bases, with 11 bases between the two germline ends. The CDR3 sequence: CASSQAGLEETQYF. CDR3 DNA sequence: TGCGCCAGCAGCCAAGCAGGGTTAGAGGAGACCCAGTACTTC.

This clone was observed once. The genes are TRBV2 and TRBJ2-7, with 8 bases lining up with TRBD2. The V segment lost 7 bases and the J segment 2 bases; nucleotides outside the gene matches: 7. This CDR3 contains 14 residues. From germline, CDR1 is SNHLY and CDR2 FYNNEI. The CDR3 loop reads CASNLGSGAYEQYF. The CDR3 coding sequence is TGTGCCAGCAACCTGGGTAGCGGGGCCTACGAGCAGTACTTC.

CDR3 DNA sequence: TGCGCCAGCAGCCCCCGGGGGGGGAACGAGCAGTACTTC. Translating gives CASSPRGGNEQYF. The chain is built from TRBV4-1 and TRBJ2-7; 8 bases are shared with TRBD2. Trimming removed 4 bases from V and 5 bases from J; junction bases left unmatched: 4. Germline V gene data show CDR1 as MGHRA and CDR2 as YSYEKL. This CDR3 region has 13 residues.

V and J are TRBV5-1 and TRBJ2-5, with a tentative D call TRBD1 (6 bases). Germline loops: CDR1 SGHRS, CDR2 YFSETQ. CDR3 length equals 17 residues. V was shortened by 2 bases and J by 1 base, with 18 bases between the two germline ends. The CDR3 protein is CASSFRGSGAGQETQYF. CDR3 DNA sequence: TGCGCCAGCAGCTTCAGGGGCAGCGGTGCAGGCCAAGAGACCCAGTACTTC.

This clone was observed once. This chain joins TRBV18 and TRBJ1-1; D is ambiguous. Germline V lookup: CDR1 KGHSH, CDR2 LQKENI. Trimming pared 3 bases from V and 1 base from J, leaving 12 bases between. This CDR3 has 15 residues. CDR3 sequence (DNA): TGTGCCAGCTCACCCGTGAGTGAACGGAACACTGAAGCTTTCTTT. Translated, it gives CASSPVSERNTEAFF.

This clone was seen once. The chain couples TRBV5-1 to TRBJ2-3; tentatively, D is TRBD2 (6 bases). Trimming pared 1 base from V and 7 bases from J, leaving 22 bases between. The CDR3 runs 17 residues. Germline CDR1 reads SGHRS; CDR2 reads YFSETQ. The CDR3 reads CASSLRDSGDVLNTQYF. CDR3 nucleotides: TGCGCCAGCAGCTTGAGGGATAGCGGAGACGTCCTCAATACGCAGTATTTT.

J is TRBJ2-7 and V is TRBV7-9; tentative D call: TRBD1 (6 bases). Deletions cut 2 bases from V and 3 bases from J, with 11 bases between. From germline, CDR1 is SEHNR and CDR2 FQNEAQ (reference sequence). The CDR3 has 14 amino acids. The CDR3 DNA reads TGTGCCAGCAGCTTACTAATAGGGGGCTACGAGCAGTACTTC. It yields the protein CASSLLIGGYEQYF.

With respect to this clone: At one end the junction does not follow the germline gene, possibly because of a read error. The chain carries TRBV7-2 and TRBJ1-1; D ambiguous. The V gene's germline CDR1 is SGHTA and CDR2 FQGNSA. The CDR3 has 14 amino acids. CDR3 in amino acids: CASSFLTKSTGAFF. DNA for the CDR3: TGTGCCAGCAGCTTTCTCACGAAAAGCACTGGAGCTTTCTTT.

This clone came up a few times. The chain carries TRBV4-1 and TRBJ2-2; D is ambiguous. Germline values: CDR1 MGHRA, CDR2 YSYEKL. The CDR3 is made up of 13 amino acids. Deletions cut 1 base from V and 6 bases from J, with 6 bases between. The CDR3 DNA is TGCGCCAGCAGCCAAGCTCCCGCCGGGGAGCTGTTTTTT. It codes for CASSQAPAGELFF.

The J gene is TRBJ1-2, the V gene TRBV7-8; 8 nucleotides line up with TRBD1. Germline lookup yields CDR1 SGHVS and CDR2 FQNEAQ. V was pared by 5 bases and J by 0 bases, with 11 bases of the junction left unmatched. The CDR3 is made up of 17 amino acids. The CDR3 region has the DNA TGTGCCAGCAGCGTCTCAGGACAGGGCCATACTAACTATGGCTACACCTTC. It is translated as CASSVSGQGHTNYGYTF.

This sequence joins TRBV5-8 and TRBJ1-4; 8 bases are a match to TRBD1. The germline V gene has CDR1 SGHTS and CDR2 YDEGEE. J gave up 5 bases and V 4 bases, and 1 base lay outside the gene matches. The CDR3 runs to 13 residues. CDR3 loop: CASSRDRNEKLFF. As DNA, the CDR3 is TGTGCCAGCAGCAGGGACAGGAATGAAAAACTGTTTTTT.

The V gene is TRBV28, the J gene TRBJ1-4; D not resolved. Trimming stripped 2 bases from V and 4 bases from J, with 14 bases between. The CDR3 contains 16 residues. Germline V CDR1 and CDR2: MDHEN, SYDVKM. The CDR3 bases are TGTGCCAGCAGTTTAAGTGGTATCGGTATTAATGAAAAACTGTTTTTT. Translating gives CASSLSGIGINEKLFF.

The chain couples TRBV19 to TRBJ1-4; a possible D gene is TRBD1 (5 bases). This CDR3 has 14 residues. CDR1 and CDR2 (germline): LNHDA, SQIVND (reference sequence). V was shortened by 6 bases and J by 8 bases, with 16 bases between the two germline ends. The CDR3 DNA reads as TGTGCCAGTAGGCTAACAGGCCGGCCGGAAAAACTGTTTTTT. Residues: CASRLTGRPEKLFF.